Below, one TCR beta chain is given with its context. The antigen is undetermined. Regarding time point: patch test 3, about 24 weeks after DPC sensitization. Treatment specified: therapeutic diphenylcyclopropenone sensitization with weekly scalp DPC. TCRdb fed the RACE reads into MiXCR, producing one record per CDR3 protein. The sample lists 150,000 to 200,000 distinct CDR3 sequences; roughly a quarter were seen once. This sample stems from a study of human T cells and chemical hapten exposure. Findings and caveats of the study: Positive correlation was observed between PT1 expanded TCR counts and patch test score. Expanded TCRs clustered into significantly more large CDR3 similarity groups than controls, the analysis revealed. TCRs at high frequency, those above 1 in 1000, did not change with DPC sensitization. Healthy people's immune response may differ from that of the donors, who had alopecia.

This CDR3 comprises 14 residues. J was trimmed by 11 bases and V by 4 bases; bases with no gene match: 12. The starting material was whole blood, obtained in connection with sensitization to the hapten diphenylcyclopropenone (DPC). The chain combines TRBV12-3 or TRBV12-4 with TRBJ2-3, with 7 bases that match TRBD1. The clonotype was recovered from a woman aged 18-30 years with alopecia areata. Some clones in this sample may be carry-over from other donors' samples. CDR3 in amino acids: CASSWTGPSERQYF. CDR3 sequence (DNA): TGTGCCAGCAGTTGGACAGGCCCGAGCGAGAGGCAGTATTTT.